A selection of T cell receptor beta chains follows, all from one sample in a study of CD8+CD57+ T cells in acquired aplastic anemia. TCRdb reanalysed the reads using MiXCR and keeps one entry per CDR3 protein. The repertoire holds fewer than 250,000 distinct CDR3 sequences, approximately 45% seen once, with 7% to 10% in the top ten. The sequenced sample consisted of sorted CD4+, CD8+, or CD8+CD57+ T cells (not recorded which) from PBMCs. Receptor source: a human donor with aplastic anemia. The CDR3 runs from the conserved cysteine through the conserved F or W. Each record gives: J gene, clone size, CDR3 length, D gene, V gene, CDR3 protein, CDR3 DNA. The D gene is left open where the match is weak. The size entry is marked missing in some rows and otherwise reads once, few, many or a size class.

TRBJ2-1	.	13	TRBD1	TRBV7-3	CASSFTGANEQFF	TGTGCCAGCAGCTTCACAGGGGCCAATGAGCAGTTCTTC
TRBJ2-2	.	12	.	TRBV27	CASSFYTGELFF	TGTGCCAGCAGTTTTTACACCGGGGAGCTGTTTTTT
TRBJ2-7	.	13	.	TRBV2	CASSNGGTYEQYF	TGTGCCAGCAGCAACGGGGGAACCTACGAGCAGTACTTC
TRBJ2-7	many	11	.	TRBV19	CASSTGSEQYF	TGTGCCAGTAGCACAGGGTCCGAGCAGTACTTC
TRBJ1-2	.	13	.	TRBV2	CASSVGTANGYTF	TGTGCCAGCAGTGTGGGGACGGCAAATGGCTACACCTTC
TRBJ2-7	few	14	TRBD2	TRBV10-3	CAISWTSGAYEQYF	TGTGCCATCAGTTGGACTAGCGGCGCCTACGAGCAGTACTTC
TRBJ2-2	few	17	.	TRBV28	CASTGPTGEESTGELFF	TGTGCCAGCACCGGGCCTACCGGGGAGGAAAGCACCGGGGAGCTGTTTTTT
TRBJ1-1	.	15	TRBD1	TRBV4-1	CASLAWGTGGTEAFF	TGCGCCAGCTTGGCCTGGGGGACAGGGGGGACTGAAGCTTTCTTT
TRBJ2-1	.	11	.	TRBV6-5	CASRKYSEQFF	TGTGCCAGCAGAAAATACAGTGAGCAGTTCTTC
TRBJ2-3	.	14	TRBD2	TRBV2	CATLLAGDTDTQYF	TGTGCCACTCTACTAGCGGGGGACACAGATACGCAGTATTTT
TRBJ1-4	many	15	.	TRBV2	CASSEDWGRLEKLFF	TGTGCCAGCAGTGAAGATTGGGGGCGCTTAGAAAAACTGTTTTTT
TRBJ1-1	many	14	.	TRBV25-1	CASSDVGGGAEAFF	TGTGCCAGCAGTGATGTAGGGGGAGGGGCTGAAGCTTTCTTT
TRBJ1-2	few	12	.	TRBV28	CASSIRQYGYTF	TGTGCCAGCAGTATCAGACAGTATGGCTACACCTTC
TRBJ2-1	few	16	TRBD1	TRBV4-3	CASSQGDRGYYNEQFF	TGCGCCAGCAGCCAAGGGGACAGGGGCTACTACAATGAGCAGTTCTTC
TRBJ1-1	.	16	.	TRBV7-8	CASSLVRGARDTEAFF	TGTGCCAGCAGCTTAGTTCGGGGGGCGCGGGACACTGAAGCTTTCTTT
TRBJ2-1	once	16	TRBD1	TRBV12-5	CASGLVVDRDYNEQFF	TGTGCTAGTGGTTTGGTAGTTGACAGGGACTACAATGAGCAGTTCTTC
TRBJ1-6	.	15	.	TRBV24-1	CATSGYGRGRSPLHF	TGTGCCACTTCTGGATACGGGCGGGGGAGGTCACCCCTCCACTTT
TRBJ1-1	many	13	.	TRBV9	CASTTGDNTEAFF	TGTGCCAGCACCACCGGGGATAACACTGAAGCTTTCTTT
TRBJ2-1	.	13	.	TRBV5-5	CASRRAQRDEQFF	TGTGCCAGTCGCCGGGCCCAGAGGGATGAGCAGTTCTTC
TRBJ1-2	few	15	.	TRBV30	CAWSFRPRRNYGYTF	TGTGCCTGGAGCTTCCGACCGCGGCGGAACTATGGCTACACCTTC
TRBJ2-1	many	17	TRBD2	TRBV9	CASSVGTSGGLYNEQFF	TGTGCCAGCAGCGTTGGGACTAGCGGAGGGTTGTACAATGAGCAGTTCTTC
TRBJ2-7	.	14	TRBD1	TRBV7-4	CASSPGTGEREQYF	TGTGCCAGCAGCCCGGGGACAGGGGAGCGCGAGCAGTACTTC
TRBJ2-1	.	15	.	TRBV6-5	CASSLIRTSNNEQFF	TGTGCCAGCAGCCTCATAAGAACTAGCAACAATGAGCAGTTCTTC
TRBJ2-5	.	11	.	TRBV7-8	CASSEDRHQYF	TGTGCCAGCAGCGAAGACAGGCATCAGTACTTC
TRBJ1-2	.	16	.	TRBV24-1	CATSDPAATDEDGYTF	TGTGCCACCAGTGATCCAGCCGCTACAGATGAGGATGGCTACACCTTC
TRBJ1-2	many	12	TRBD1	TRBV12-3/TRBV12-4	CASSSGTGDYTF	TGTGCCAGCAGTTCCGGGACAGGGGACTACACCTTC
TRBJ1-2	.	16	TRBD1	TRBV7-6	CASSLGSGGASYGYTF	TGTGCCAGCAGCTTAGGGTCAGGGGGCGCATCGTACGGCTACACCTTC
TRBJ1-2	.	16	.	TRBV25-1	CASSQDRGMNNYGYTF	TGTGCCAGCAGCCAAGATCGGGGGATGAATAACTATGGCTACACCTTC
TRBJ1-2	many	15	TRBD1	TRBV7-6	CASSLEVSGGEGYTF	TGTGCCAGCAGCTTAGAAGTATCAGGGGGCGAAGGCTACACCTTC
TRBJ2-1	many	15	.	TRBV19	CASSKRTDSYNEQFF	TGTGCCAGTAGTAAGAGGACCGACTCCTACAATGAGCAGTTCTTC
TRBJ2-5	many	15	.	TRBV7-9	CASSPFPPGRETQYF	TGTGCCAGCAGCCCTTTCCCGCCAGGGAGAGAGACCCAGTACTTC
TRBJ1-6	many	12	.	TRBV7-9	CASRQTDSPLHF	TGTGCCAGCAGACAGACTGATTCACCCCTCCACTTT
TRBJ1-5	few	14	.	TRBV5-1	CASSLGESNQPQHF	TGCGCCAGCAGCTTGGGGGAGAGCAATCAGCCCCAGCATTTT
TRBJ2-3	.	15	TRBD2	TRBV6-4	CASDSTGGGTDTQYF	TGTGCCAGTGACTCGACGGGGGGTGGCACAGATACGCAGTATTTT
TRBJ2-7	.	14	.	TRBV10-1	CASSDGGQKYEQYF	TGCGCCAGCAGTGATGGCGGGCAGAAGTACGAGCAGTACTTC
TRBJ2-3	few	15	TRBD1	TRBV6-2/TRBV6-3	CASSSTGTGPDTQYF	TGTGCCAGCAGCAGTACCGGGACAGGGCCAGATACGCAGTATTTT
TRBJ2-4	many	15	TRBD2	TRBV7-9	CASSLAGLAKNIQYF	TGTGCCAGCAGTCTAGCGGGATTAGCCAAAAACATTCAGTACTTC
TRBJ1-1	.	15	.	TRBV7-2	CASSSSSGSNTEAFF	TGTGCCAGCAGCTCCTCGTCCGGGTCAAACACTGAAGCTTTCTTT
TRBJ2-7	.	17	TRBD2	TRBV7-2	CASSLPGLAGGASEQYF	TGTGCCAGCAGCTTACCGGGACTAGCGGGGGGGGCCTCCGAGCAGTACTTC
TRBJ1-1	many	12	.	TRBV10-1	CASSESVGEAFF	TGCGCCAGCAGTGAGTCCGTCGGTGAAGCTTTCTTT
TRBJ2-2	.	16	TRBD2	TRBV7-2	CASSLISGGRTGELFF	TGTGCCAGCAGCTTAATCAGCGGGGGTCGAACCGGGGAGCTGTTTTTT
TRBJ2-7	.	17	.	TRBV7-9	CASSLVGPGSGAYEQYF	TGTGCCAGCAGCTTGGTTGGTCCGGGGAGTGGGGCCTACGAGCAGTACTTC
TRBJ2-1	.	13	.	TRBV30	CAWSELNYNEQFF	TGTGCCTGGAGTGAACTAAACTACAATGAGCAGTTCTTC
TRBJ2-2	.	17	.	TRBV7-7	CASSLEGGGGNTGELFF	TGTGCTAGCAGCTTAGAAGGGGGGGGGGGGAACACCGGGGAGCTGTTTTTT
TRBJ2-1	.	14	TRBD2	TRBV10-3	CAISWTSGDNEQFF	TGTGCCATCAGTTGGACTAGCGGTGACAATGAGCAGTTCTTC
TRBJ2-2	.	15	TRBD1	TRBV24-1	CATSVGTGAGGELFF	TGTGCCACCAGTGTCGGGACAGGCGCAGGCGGGGAGCTGTTTTTT
TRBJ1-5	.	14	.	TRBV7-9	CASSSWGVRQPQHF	TGTGCCAGCAGCTCCTGGGGGGTCAGACAGCCCCAGCATTTT
TRBJ1-1	many	14	.	TRBV2	CASSVGQTNTEAFF	TGTGCCAGCAGTGTAGGGCAGACCAACACTGAAGCTTTCTTT